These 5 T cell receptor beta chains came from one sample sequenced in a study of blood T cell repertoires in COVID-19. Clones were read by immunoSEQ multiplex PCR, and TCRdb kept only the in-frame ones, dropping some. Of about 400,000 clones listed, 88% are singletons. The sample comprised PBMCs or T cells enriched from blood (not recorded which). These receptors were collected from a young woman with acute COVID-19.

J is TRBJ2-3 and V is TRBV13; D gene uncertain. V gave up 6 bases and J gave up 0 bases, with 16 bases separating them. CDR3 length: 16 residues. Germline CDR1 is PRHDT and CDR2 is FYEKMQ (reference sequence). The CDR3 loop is CASSFQPPISTDTQYF. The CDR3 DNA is TGTGCCAGCAGTTTTCAACCCCCTATTAGCACAGATACGCAGTATTTT.

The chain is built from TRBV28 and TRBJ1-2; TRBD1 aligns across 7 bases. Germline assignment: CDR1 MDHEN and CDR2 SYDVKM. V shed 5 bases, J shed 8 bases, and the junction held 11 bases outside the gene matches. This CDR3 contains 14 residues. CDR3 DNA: TGTGCCAGCAGTCCCACCCGACAGGGCGGAGGCTACACCTTC. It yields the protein CASSPTRQGGGYTF.

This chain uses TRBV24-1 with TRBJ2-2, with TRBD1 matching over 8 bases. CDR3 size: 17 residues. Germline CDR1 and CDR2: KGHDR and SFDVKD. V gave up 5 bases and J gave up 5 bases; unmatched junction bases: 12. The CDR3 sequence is CATSASGAGGLTGELFF. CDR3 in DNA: TGTGCCACCAGTGCATCAGGGGCAGGGGGCTTAACCGGGGAGCTGTTTTTT.

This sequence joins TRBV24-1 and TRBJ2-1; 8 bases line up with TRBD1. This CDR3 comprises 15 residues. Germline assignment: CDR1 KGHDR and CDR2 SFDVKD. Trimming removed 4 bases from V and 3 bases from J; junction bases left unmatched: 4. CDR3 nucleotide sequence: TGTGCCACCAGTGAATTTACAGGGGGCTACAATGAGCAGTTCTTC. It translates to CATSEFTGGYNEQFF.

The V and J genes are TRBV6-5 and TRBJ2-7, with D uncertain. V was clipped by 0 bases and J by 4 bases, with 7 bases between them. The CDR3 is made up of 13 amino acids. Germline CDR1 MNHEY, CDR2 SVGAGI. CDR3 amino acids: CASSYSQSYEQYF. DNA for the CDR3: TGTGCCAGCAGTTACTCACAGTCTTACGAGCAGTACTTC.